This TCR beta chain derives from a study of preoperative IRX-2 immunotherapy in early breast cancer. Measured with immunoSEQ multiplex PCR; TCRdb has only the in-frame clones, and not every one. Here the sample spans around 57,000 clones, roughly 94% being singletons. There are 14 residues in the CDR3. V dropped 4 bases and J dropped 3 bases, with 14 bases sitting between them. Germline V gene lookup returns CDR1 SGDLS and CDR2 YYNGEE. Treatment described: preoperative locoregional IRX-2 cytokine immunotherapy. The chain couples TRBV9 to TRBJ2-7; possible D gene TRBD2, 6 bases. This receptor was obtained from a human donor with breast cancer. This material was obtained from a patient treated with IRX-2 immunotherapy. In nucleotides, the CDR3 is TGTGCCAGCAGCTCCGGGACTGCGAGCTACGAGCAGTACTTC. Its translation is CASSSGTASYEQYF.